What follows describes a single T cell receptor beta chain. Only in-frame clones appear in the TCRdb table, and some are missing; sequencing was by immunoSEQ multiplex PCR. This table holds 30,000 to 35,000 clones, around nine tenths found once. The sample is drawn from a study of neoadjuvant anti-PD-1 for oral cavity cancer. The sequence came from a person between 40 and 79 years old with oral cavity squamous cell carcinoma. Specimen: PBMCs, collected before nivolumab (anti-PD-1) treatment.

The chain's CDR3 is CASTYFGSHNSPLHF. In nucleotides, the CDR3 is TGTGCCAGTACGTATTTCGGCAGCCACAATTCACCCCTCCACTTT. The chain has TRBV19 and TRBJ1-6; D not certain. The germline V and J ends were trimmed by 7 bases and 7 bases, with 17 bases remaining between them. The CDR3 has 15 residues. Germline V lookup: CDR1 LNHDA, CDR2 SQIVND (reference sequence).